These 2 T cell receptor beta chains were all obtained from the same sample, sequenced in a study of CD8 T cells in ankylosing spondylitis. Each CDR3 protein is one row after TCRdb ran MiXCR on the 5' RACE reads. Seen here are 300,000 to 400,000 distinct CDR3 sequences, roughly 11% observed once, and the top ten hold 9.1%. Material for sequencing was blood, either unsorted or a sorted T cell fraction (not recorded which). The receptors here all came from a female donor with ankylosing spondylitis or in good health (not recorded which).

The chain carries TRBV7-9 and TRBJ2-3; D might be TRBD2 (6 bases). The CDR3 spans 16 residues. V gave up 1 base and J gave up 6 bases, with 17 bases separating them. Germline lookup yields CDR1 SEHNR and CDR2 FQNEAQ (reference sequence). This chain's CDR3 is CASSLVGGAGGDTQYF. DNA for the CDR3: TGTGCCAGCAGCTTAGTTGGTGGAGCGGGCGGTGATACGCAGTATTTT. The full variable domain, its missing parts supplied by reference TRBV7-9 and TRBJ2-3, is DTGVSQNPRHKITKRGQNVTFRCDPISEHNRLYWYRQTLGQGPEFLTYFQNEAQLEKSRLLSDRFSAERPKGSFSTLEIQRTEQGDSAMYLCASSLVGGAGGDTQYFGPGTRLTVL.

This clonotype occurred many times. V gene TRBV5-1 combines with J gene TRBJ1-4; D is ambiguous. The V and J ends lost 4 bases and 0 bases respectively, with 10 bases between them. Germline CDR1 and CDR2: SGHRS and YFSETQ. CDR3 length: 15 residues. CDR3: CASSQNSATNEKLFF. CDR3 nucleotide sequence: TGCGCCAGCAGCCAGAACAGTGCAACTAATGAAAAACTGTTTTTT.